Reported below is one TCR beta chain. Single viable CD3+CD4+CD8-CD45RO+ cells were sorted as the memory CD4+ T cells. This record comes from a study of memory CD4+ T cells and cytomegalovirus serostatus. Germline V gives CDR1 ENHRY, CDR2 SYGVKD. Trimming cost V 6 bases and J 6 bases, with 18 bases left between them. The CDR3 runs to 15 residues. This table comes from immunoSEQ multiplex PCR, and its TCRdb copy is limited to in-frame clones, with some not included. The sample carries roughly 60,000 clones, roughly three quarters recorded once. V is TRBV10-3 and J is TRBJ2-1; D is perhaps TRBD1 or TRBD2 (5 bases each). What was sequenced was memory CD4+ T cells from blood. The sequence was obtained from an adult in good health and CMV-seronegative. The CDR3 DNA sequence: TGTGCCATCAGGTCCGGGGCCCGTTCTCTCAATGAGCAGTTCTTC. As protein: CAIRSGARSLNEQFF.